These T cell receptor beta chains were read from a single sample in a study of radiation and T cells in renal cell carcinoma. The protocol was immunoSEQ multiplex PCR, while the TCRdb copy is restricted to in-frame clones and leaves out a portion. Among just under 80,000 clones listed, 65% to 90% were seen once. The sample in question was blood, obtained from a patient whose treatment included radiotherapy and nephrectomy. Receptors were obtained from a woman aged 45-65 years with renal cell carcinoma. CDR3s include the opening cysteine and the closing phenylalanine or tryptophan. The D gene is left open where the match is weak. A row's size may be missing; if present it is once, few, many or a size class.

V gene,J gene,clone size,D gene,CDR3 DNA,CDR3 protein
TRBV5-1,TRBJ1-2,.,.,TGCGCCAGCAGCTTGGAGGCGCAGTTCCCCGGCTACACCTTC,CASSLEAQFPGYTF
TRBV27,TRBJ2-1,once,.,TGTGCCAGCCGGAGGATAGGACGGCGTAACTACAATGAGCAGTTCTTC,CASRRIGRRNYNEQFF
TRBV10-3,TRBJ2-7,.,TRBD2,TGTGCCGTAGGGGGGACTAGCGGGAGCAACGAGCAGTACTTC,CAVGGTSGSNEQYF
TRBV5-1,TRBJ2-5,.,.,TGCGCCAGCAGCTTGTACACATCGGAAGAGACCCAGTACTTC,CASSLYTSEETQYF
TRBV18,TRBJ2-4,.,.,TGTGCCAGCTCACCACACTCGGGGACTTCGTTTCTAGCCAAAAACATTCAGTACTTC,CASSPHSGTSFLAKNIQYF
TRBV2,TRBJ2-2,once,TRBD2,TGTGCCAGCAGCGGTCGGAGCGGGAGGGATACCGGGGAGCTGTTTTTT,CASSGRSGRDTGELFF
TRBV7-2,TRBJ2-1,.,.,TGTGCCAGCAGCTTAGGTCTGAGCTCCTACAATGAGCAGTTCTTC,CASSLGLSSYNEQFF
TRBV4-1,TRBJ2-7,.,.,TGCGCCAGCAGCCAAGAGGTGGGGGGCGGGGAGCAGTACTTC,CASSQEVGGGEQYF
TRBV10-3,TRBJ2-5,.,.,TGTGAACAGGGCAAGCAGTACTTC,CEQGKQYF
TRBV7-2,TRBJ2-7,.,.,TGTGCCAGCAGCTACCAAGCGGGTCCCTACGAGCAGTACTTC,CASSYQAGPYEQYF
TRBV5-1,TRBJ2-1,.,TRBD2,TGCGCCAGCAGCCCCCGAGCGAGCGGGGACGAGCAGTTCTTC,CASSPRASGDEQFF
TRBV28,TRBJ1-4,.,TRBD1,TGTGCCACCCGGGACAGGTCGGGTGAAAAACTGTTTTTT,CATRDRSGEKLFF
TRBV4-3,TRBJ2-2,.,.,TGCGCCAGCAGCCAAGCGATACAGTCGGGGGAGCTGTTTTTT,CASSQAIQSGELFF
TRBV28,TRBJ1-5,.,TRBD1,TGTGCCAGCAGAACAGGGGCCAATCAGCCCCAGCATTTT,CASRTGANQPQHF
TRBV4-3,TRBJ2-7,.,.,TGCGCCAGCAGCCAAGATTCCTACGGCCGATCTTCCTACGAGCAGTACTTC,CASSQDSYGRSSYEQYF
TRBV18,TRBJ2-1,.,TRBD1,TGTGCCAGCTCGGGACAGCAAGGGGGTGAGCAGTTCTTC,CASSGQQGGEQFF
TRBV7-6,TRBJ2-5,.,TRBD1,TGTGCCAGCAGCAACCATCGGGACAGGGGGTTAGAGACCCAGTACTTC,CASSNHRDRGLETQYF
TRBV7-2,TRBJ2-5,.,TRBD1,TGTGCCAGCAGCCTCACAGGGGAACGGTTCGGGGCCCAGTACTTC,CASSLTGERFGAQYF
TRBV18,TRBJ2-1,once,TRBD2,TGTGCCAGCTCACCTGCGACTGGGACACTAGCGGGGGGTAATGAGCAGTTCTTC,CASSPATGTLAGGNEQFF
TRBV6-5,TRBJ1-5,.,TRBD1,TGTGCCAGCAGCCGAGACAGGGGGCTTCAGCCCCAGCATTTT,CASSRDRGLQPQHF
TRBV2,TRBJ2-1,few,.,TGTGCCAGCGGGGAAGAGCAGTTCTTC,CASGEEQFF
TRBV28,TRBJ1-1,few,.,TGTGCCAGCAGTGCGAGCACTGAAGCTTTCTTT,CASSASTEAFF
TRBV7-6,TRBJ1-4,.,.,TGTGCCAGCAGCTTAGATCCAGGGAAGGATGAAAAACTGTTTTTT,CASSLDPGKDEKLFF
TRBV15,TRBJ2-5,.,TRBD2,TGTGCCACCAGCAGAGGACGGGCGGGGGGCGAGACCCAGTACTTC,CATSRGRAGGETQYF
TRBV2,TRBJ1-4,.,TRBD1,TGTGCCAGCAGTCCATTTTCAGGGGGGCCTAATGAAAAACTGTTTTTT,CASSPFSGGPNEKLFF
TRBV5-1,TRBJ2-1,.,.,TGCGCCAGCAGCTTGGCTGGGAATGAGCAGTTCTTC,CASSLAGNEQFF
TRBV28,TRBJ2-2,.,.,TGTGCCAGCAGTCCCCGCTCCGGGGAGCTGTTTTTT,CASSPRSGELFF
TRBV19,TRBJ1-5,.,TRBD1,TGTGCCAGTAGCCCGGACAGGGGGACTCAGCCCCAGCATTTT,CASSPDRGTQPQHF
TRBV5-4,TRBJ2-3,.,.,TGTGCCAGCAGCTCTCCACGGGAGCGATCGCTGGGCACAGATACGCAGTATTTT,CASSSPRERSLGTDTQYF
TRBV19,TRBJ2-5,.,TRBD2,TGTGCCAGTAGTGTCGGGACTAGCGGGGGACAAGAGACCCAGTACTTC,CASSVGTSGGQETQYF
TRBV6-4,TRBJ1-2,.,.,TGTGCCAGCAGTGACTCGACAGGAGGAGGCTACACCTTC,CASSDSTGGGYTF
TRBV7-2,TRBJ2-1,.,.,TGTGCCAGCAGCCTTAATCTAGCGAACAATGAGCAGTTCTTC,CASSLNLANNEQFF
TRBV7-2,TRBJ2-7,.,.,TGTGCCAGCAGCCCGGATATTGGGGTGGCCTACGAGCAGTACTTC,CASSPDIGVAYEQYF
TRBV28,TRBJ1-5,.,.,TGTGCCAGCAGTTGGGCAGGTCTGGCAAGCAATCAGCCCCAGCATTTT,CASSWAGLASNQPQHF
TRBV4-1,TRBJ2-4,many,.,TGCGCCAGCAGCCAACTGAAGACGAGGGAAAACATTCAGTACTTC,CASSQLKTRENIQYF
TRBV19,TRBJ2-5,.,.,TGTGCCAGTAGTGTCGGACAGACTGGGGGTACCCAGTACTTC,CASSVGQTGGTQYF
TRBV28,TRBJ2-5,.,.,TGTGCCAGCAGTGACAGTCCGCGGGAGACCCAGTACTTC,CASSDSPRETQYF
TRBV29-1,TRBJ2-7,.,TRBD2,TGCAGCGTTGAGGGGGGGGGTAGCACCTACGAGCAGTACTTC,CSVEGGGSTYEQYF
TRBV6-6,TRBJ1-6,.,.,TGTGCCAGCAGTACTGCCCAACAGCGGGCTTTTTCACCCCTCCACTTT,CASSTAQQRAFSPLHF
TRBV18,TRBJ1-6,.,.,TGTGCCAGCTCACCTGACAGGCCGGATAATTCACCCCTCCACTTT,CASSPDRPDNSPLHF
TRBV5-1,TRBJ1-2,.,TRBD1,TGCGCCAGCAGCTTGGGGGGACAGGGTGGGTATGGCTACACCTTC,CASSLGGQGGYGYTF